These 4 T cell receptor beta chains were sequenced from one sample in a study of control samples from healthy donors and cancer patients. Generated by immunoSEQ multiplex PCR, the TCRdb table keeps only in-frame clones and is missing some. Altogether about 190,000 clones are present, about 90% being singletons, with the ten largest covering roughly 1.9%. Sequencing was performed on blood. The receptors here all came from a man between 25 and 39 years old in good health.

The CDR3 nucleotides are TGTGCCAGCGGGCTACTCAGCAGCAATCAGCCCCAGCATTTT. Its protein is CASGLLSSNQPQHF. The chain uses TRBV6-5 and TRBJ1-5; D unclear. CDR3 length: 14 amino acids. V was cut by 8 bases and J by 1 base, with 12 bases left in between. Germline V gene sequence: CDR1 MNHEY, CDR2 SVGAGI.

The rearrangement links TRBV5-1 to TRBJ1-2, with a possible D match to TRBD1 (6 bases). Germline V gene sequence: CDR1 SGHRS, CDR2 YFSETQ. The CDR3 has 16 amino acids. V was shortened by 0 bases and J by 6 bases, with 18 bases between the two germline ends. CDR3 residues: CASSLGPQGMENGYTF. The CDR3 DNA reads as TGCGCCAGCAGCTTGGGACCACAGGGTATGGAGAATGGCTACACCTTC. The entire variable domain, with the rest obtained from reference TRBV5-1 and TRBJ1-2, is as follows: KAGVTQTPRYLIKTRGQQVTLSCSPISGHRSVSWYQQTPGQGLQFLFEYFSETQRNKGNFPGRFSGRQFSNSRSEMNVSTLELGDSALYLCASSLGPQGMENGYTFGSGTRLTVV.

CDR3 nucleotide sequence: TGTGCCAGCAGCCCGAAGGGAGCTTATAGCAATCAGCCCCAGCATTTT. It yields the protein CASSPKGAYSNQPQHF. The chain has TRBV27 and TRBJ1-5; no definite D call. Germline V gene lookup returns CDR1 MNHEY and CDR2 SMNVEV (reference sequence). Trimming removed 6 bases at V and 0 bases at J, with 15 bases between. This CDR3 has 16 residues.

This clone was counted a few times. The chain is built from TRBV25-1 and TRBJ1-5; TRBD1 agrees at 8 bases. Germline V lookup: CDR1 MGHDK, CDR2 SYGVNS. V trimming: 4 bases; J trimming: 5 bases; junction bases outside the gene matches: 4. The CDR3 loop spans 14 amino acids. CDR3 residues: CASSVAGGHQPQHF. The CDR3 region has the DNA TGTGCCAGCAGTGTAGCAGGGGGCCATCAGCCCCAGCATTTT.